A selection of T cell receptor beta chains follows, all from one sample in a study of CD8+ T cells in alopecia areata. TCRdb's copy holds only in-frame clones and misses some; the assay was immunoSEQ multiplex PCR. Of some 100,000 clones in the sample, roughly two fifths were seen once. Material for sequencing was CD4+ T cells sorted from blood. All receptors come from a human donor with alopecia areata. The CDR3 runs from the conserved cysteine through the conserved F or W.

TRBV29-1,TRBJ2-1,CSVERTSGSNEQFF
TRBV5-1,TRBJ2-7,CASRVSGAYEQYF
TRBV27,TRBJ2-5,CASSLSPNIGTQYF
TRBV29-1,TRBJ2-1,CSVDSVRDEQFF
TRBV27,TRBJ2-7,CASTATATDKSYEQYF
TRBV7-2,TRBJ2-2,CASPISTGTYTGELFF
TRBV28,TRBJ2-7,CASSFGSYEQYF
TRBV29-1,TRBJ2-2,CSVGTSGTLTGELFF
TRBV29-1,TRBJ2-7,CSVFSTANSYEQYF
TRBV29-1,TRBJ2-1,CSATGVAGSNEQFF
TRBV7-2,TRBJ1-1,CASSLAYGGQPNTEAFF
TRBV29-1,TRBJ2-7,CSVTPGGSYEQYF
TRBV7-9,TRBJ1-2,CLGAGANYGYTF
TRBV7-2,TRBJ1-2,CASSLGQEPPYGYTF
TRBV7-3,TRBJ1-6,CASSRTGAYNSPLHF
TRBV5-1,TRBJ2-3,CASSLTTDTQYF
TRBV29-1,TRBJ2-5,CSAEGGTGETQYF
TRBV5-1,TRBJ2-5,CASSLRQRRETQYF
TRBV7-2,TRBJ2-3,CASRRGQGDTQYF
TRBV6-5,TRBJ2-7,CASSYSRTGVRYEQYF
TRBV2,TRBJ2-1,CASSDRNNEQFF
TRBV7-2,TRBJ1-4,CASSLNRAVNEKLFF
TRBV5-1,TRBJ2-1,CASSPGTTPFEQFF
TRBV7-2,TRBJ2-1,CASSFSGTLGSEQFF
TRBV29-1,TRBJ1-2,CSARRGGQGGYTF
TRBV30,TRBJ2-7,CAWSVGASGSHEQYF
TRBV30,TRBJ1-1,CAWSVLTETEAFF
TRBV4-2,TRBJ2-2,CASSQEFGAGTGELFF
TRBV29-1,TRBJ2-7,CSGLGQGYYEQYF
TRBV5-1,TRBJ2-4,CASSTGTGRDIQYF
TRBV29-1,TRBJ2-2,CSVDRIGNTGELFF
TRBV6-5,TRBJ2-7,CASKETGGYEQYF
TRBV28,TRBJ2-6,CASNTPRSGANVLTF
TRBV7-9,TRBJ1-5,CASSSLTGADQPQHF
TRBV7-8,TRBJ2-2,CASSLTLWATELFF
TRBV29-1,TRBJ1-5,CSVDLGAGQPQHF
TRBV29-1,TRBJ2-5,CSPFFGETQYF
TRBV7-3,TRBJ2-7,CASSPDRGREQYF
TRBV29-1,TRBJ1-2,CSVDRTGVNGYTF
TRBV5-1,TRBJ2-1,CASSSGVRRSYNEQFF
TRBV2,TRBJ1-1,CASNLRNTEAFF
TRBV4-3,TRBJ2-7,CASSPAGASYEQYF
TRBV4-1,TRBJ2-1,CASSQASGTLYNEQFF
TRBV28,TRBJ2-5,CASSHGQGRGTQYF
TRBV5-1,TRBJ2-5,CASSFGGDGSGETQYF
TRBV6-5,TRBJ2-5,CASSPQGTQETQYF
TRBV5-1,TRBJ2-1,CASSGRAGYNEQFF
TRBV19,TRBJ2-5,CASSLGPGETQYF
TRBV20-1,TRBJ1-2,CSAREVNGYTF
TRBV6-6,TRBJ2-3,CASSYAGQPLQYF
TRBV18,TRBJ2-4,CASSRTVTDIQYF
TRBV2,TRBJ2-4,CASSPRAGAGAKNIQYF
TRBV29-1,TRBJ2-7,CSVRTYEQYF
TRBV7-2,TRBJ2-3,CASSSWTQGGSEDTQYF
TRBV6-6,TRBJ2-1,CASSSLHMQFF